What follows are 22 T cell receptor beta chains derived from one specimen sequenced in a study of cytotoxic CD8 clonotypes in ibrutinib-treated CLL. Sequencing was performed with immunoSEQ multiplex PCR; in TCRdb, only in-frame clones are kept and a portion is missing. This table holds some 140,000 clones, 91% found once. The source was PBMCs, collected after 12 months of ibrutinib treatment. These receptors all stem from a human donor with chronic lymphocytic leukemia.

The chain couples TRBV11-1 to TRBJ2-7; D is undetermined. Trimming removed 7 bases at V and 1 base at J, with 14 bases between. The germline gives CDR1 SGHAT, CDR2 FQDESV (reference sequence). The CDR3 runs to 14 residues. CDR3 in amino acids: CASNPSAHSYEQYF. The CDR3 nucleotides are TGTGCCAGCAACCCGTCGGCTCATTCCTACGAGCAGTACTTC.

CDR3 sequence: CASSLWAGELSGANVLTF. The CDR3, as DNA: TGTGCCAGCAGTTTATGGGCAGGGGAACTTTCTGGGGCCAACGTCCTGACTTTC. The chain joins TRBV28 to TRBJ2-6; a weak D match, TRBD1 (6 bases). There are 18 residues in the CDR3. CDR1 and CDR2 (germline): MDHEN, SYDVKM. V was pared by 0 bases and J by 1 base, with 13 bases between.

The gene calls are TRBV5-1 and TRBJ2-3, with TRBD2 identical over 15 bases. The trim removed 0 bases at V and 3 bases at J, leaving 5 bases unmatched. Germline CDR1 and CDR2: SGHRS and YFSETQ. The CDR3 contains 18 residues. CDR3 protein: CASSLEGLAGGRTDTQYF. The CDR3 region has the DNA TGCGCCAGCAGCTTGGAGGGACTAGCGGGAGGTAGAACAGATACGCAGTATTTT. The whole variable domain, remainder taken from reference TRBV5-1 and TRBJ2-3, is KAGVTQTPRYLIKTRGQQVTLSCSPISGHRSVSWYQQTPGQGLQFLFEYFSETQRNKGNFPGRFSGRQFSNSRSEMNVSTLELGDSALYLCASSLEGLAGGRTDTQYFGPGTRLTVL.

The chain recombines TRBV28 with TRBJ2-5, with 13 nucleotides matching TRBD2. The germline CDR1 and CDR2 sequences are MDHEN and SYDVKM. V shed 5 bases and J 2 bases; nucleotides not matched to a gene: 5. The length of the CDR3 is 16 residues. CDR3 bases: TGTGCCAGCAGTCTCGGGACTAGCGGGATGCAAGAGACCCAGTACTTC. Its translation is CASSLGTSGMQETQYF. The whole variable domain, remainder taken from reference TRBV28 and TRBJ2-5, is DVKVTQSSRYLVKRTGEKVFLECVQDMDHENMFWYRQDPGLGLRLIYFSYDVKMKEKGDIPEGYSVSREKKERFSLILESASTNQTSMYLCASSLGTSGMQETQYFGPGTRLLVL.

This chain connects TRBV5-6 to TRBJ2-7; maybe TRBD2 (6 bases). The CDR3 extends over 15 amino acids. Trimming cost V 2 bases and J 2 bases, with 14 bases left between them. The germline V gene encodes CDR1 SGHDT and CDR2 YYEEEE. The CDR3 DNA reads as TGTGCCAGCAGCTTTGATACGGGAGCGGCCTACGAGCAGTACTTC. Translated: CASSFDTGAAYEQYF.

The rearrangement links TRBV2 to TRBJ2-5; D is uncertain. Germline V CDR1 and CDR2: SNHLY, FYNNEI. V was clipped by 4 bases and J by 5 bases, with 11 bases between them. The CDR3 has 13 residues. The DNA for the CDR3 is TGTGCCAGCAGTGGAGACGCGTTGGAGACCCAGTACTTC. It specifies CASSGDALETQYF. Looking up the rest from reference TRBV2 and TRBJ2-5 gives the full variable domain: EPEVTQTPSHQVTQMGQEVILRCVPISNHLYFYWYRQILGQKVEFLVSFYNNEISEKSEIFDDQFSVERPDGSNFTLKIRSTKLEDSAMYFCASSGDALETQYFGPGTRLLVL.

DNA of the CDR3: TGTGCCACCTACTCACAGGGGTTTAGGGGCTACACCTTC. Protein product: CATYSQGFRGYTF. This chain connects TRBV19 to TRBJ1-2, with 7 bases fitting TRBD1. Trimming cost V 10 bases and J 8 bases; bases outside gene matches: 13. The CDR3 runs to 13 residues. Looked up from germline, CDR1 is LNHDA and CDR2 is SQIVND (reference sequence).

CDR3 in DNA: TGTGCCAGCAGTACCGACAGGGGAAGTGAGCAGTTCTTC. Its protein is CASSTDRGSEQFF. The rearrangement links TRBV27 to TRBJ2-1, with 8 bases identical to TRBD1. The junction had 6 bases not matched to a gene; V was cut back by 5 bases and J by 9 bases. The CDR3 contains 13 residues. CDR1 and CDR2 (germline): MNHEY, SMNVEV (reference sequence).

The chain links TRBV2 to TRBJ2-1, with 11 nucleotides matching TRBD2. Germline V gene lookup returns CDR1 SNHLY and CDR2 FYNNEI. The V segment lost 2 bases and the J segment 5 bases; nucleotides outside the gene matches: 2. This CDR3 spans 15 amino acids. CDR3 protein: CASSETGLADNEQFF. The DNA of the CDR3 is TGTGCCAGCAGTGAAACGGGACTAGCGGACAATGAGCAGTTCTTC.

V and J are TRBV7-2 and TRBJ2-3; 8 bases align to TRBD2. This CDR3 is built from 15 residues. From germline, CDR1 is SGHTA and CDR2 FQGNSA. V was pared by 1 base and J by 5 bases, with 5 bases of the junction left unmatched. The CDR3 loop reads CASSLVGRGGDTQYF. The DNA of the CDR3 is TGTGCCAGCAGCTTAGTCGGGAGGGGCGGAGATACGCAGTATTTT.

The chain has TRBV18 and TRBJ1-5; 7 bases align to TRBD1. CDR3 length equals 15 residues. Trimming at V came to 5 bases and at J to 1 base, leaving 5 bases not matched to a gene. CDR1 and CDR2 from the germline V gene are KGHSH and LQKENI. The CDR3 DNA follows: TGTGCCAGCTCAGCGACAGGGTCAAGCAATCAGCCCCAGCATTTT. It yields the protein CASSATGSSNQPQHF. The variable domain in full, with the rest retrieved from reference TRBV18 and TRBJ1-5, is NAGVMQNPRHLVRRRGQEARLRCSPMKGHSHVYWYRQLPEEGLKFMVYLQKENIIDESGMPKERFSAEFPKEGPSILRIQQVVRGDSAAYFCASSATGSSNQPQHFGDGTRLSIL.

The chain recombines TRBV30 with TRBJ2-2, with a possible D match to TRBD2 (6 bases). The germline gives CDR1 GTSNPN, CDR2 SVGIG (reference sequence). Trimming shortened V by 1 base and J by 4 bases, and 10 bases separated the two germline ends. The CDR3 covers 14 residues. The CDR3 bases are TGTGCCTGGAGTGGCCTAGCGATCACCGGGGAGCTGTTTTTT. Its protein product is CAWSGLAITGELFF.

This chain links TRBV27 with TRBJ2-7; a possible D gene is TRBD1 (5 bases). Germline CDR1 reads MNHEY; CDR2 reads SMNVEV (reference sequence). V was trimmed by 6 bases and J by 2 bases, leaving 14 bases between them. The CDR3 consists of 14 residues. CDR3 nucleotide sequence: TGTGCCAGCAGCTTCCAGGGTAGAACCTACGAGCAGTACTTC. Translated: CASSFQGRTYEQYF.

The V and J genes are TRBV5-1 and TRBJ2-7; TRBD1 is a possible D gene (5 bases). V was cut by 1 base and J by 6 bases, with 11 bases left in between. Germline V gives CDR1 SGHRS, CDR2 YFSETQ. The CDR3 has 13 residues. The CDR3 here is CASSLTGEVEQYF. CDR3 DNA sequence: TGCGCCAGCAGCTTGACAGGAGAGGTCGAGCAGTACTTC.

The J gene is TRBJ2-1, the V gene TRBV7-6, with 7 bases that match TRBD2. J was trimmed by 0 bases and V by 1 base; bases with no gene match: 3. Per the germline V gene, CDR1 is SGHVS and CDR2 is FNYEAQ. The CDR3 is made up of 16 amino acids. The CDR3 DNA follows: TGTGCCAGCAGCTTAGAGTCGGGAGGCTCCTACAATGAGCAGTTCTTC. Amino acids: CASSLESGGSYNEQFF. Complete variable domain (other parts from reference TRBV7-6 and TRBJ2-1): GAGVSQSPRYKVTKRGQDVALRCDPISGHVSLYWYRQALGQGPEFLTYFNYEAQQDKSGLPNDRFSAERPEGSISTLTIQRTEQRDSAMYRCASSLESGGSYNEQFFGPGTRLTVL.

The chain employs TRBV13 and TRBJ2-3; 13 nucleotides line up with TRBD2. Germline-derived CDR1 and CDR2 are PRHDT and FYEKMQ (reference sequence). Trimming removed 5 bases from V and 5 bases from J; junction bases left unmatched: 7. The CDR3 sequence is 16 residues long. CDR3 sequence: CASSTGLAGVEDTQYF. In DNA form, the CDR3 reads TGTGCCAGCAGCACCGGACTAGCGGGAGTTGAAGATACGCAGTATTTT. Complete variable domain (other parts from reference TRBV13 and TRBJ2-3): AAGVIQSPRHLIKEKRETATLKCYPIPRHDTVYWYQQGPGQDPQFLISFYEKMQSDKGSIPDRFSAQQFSDYHSELNMSSLELGDSALYFCASSTGLAGVEDTQYFGPGTRLTVL.

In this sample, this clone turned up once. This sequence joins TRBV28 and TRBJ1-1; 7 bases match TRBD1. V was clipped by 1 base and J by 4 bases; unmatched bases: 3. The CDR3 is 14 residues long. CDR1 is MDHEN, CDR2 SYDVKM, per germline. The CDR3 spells CASSLSDRVTEAFF. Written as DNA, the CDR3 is TGTGCCAGCAGTTTATCCGACAGGGTCACTGAAGCTTTCTTT.

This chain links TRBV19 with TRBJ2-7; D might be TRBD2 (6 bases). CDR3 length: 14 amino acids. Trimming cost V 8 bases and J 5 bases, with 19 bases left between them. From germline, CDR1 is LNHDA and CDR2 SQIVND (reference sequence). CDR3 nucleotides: TGTGCCAGTGGGGGATCGGGGGTTTTGCACGAGCAGTACTTC. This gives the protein CASGGSGVLHEQYF. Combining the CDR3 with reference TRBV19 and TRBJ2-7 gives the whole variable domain DGGITQSPKYLFRKEGQNVTLSCEQNLNHDAMYWYRQDPGQGLRLIYYSQIVNDFQKGDIAEGYSVSREKKESFPLTVTSAQKNPTAFYLCASGGSGVLHEQYFGPGTRLTVT.

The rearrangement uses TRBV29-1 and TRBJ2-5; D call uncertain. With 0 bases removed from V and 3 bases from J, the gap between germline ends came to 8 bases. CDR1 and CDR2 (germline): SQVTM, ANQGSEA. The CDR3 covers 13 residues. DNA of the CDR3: TGCAGCGTTGAAGAACCCAGTAAAGAGACCCAGTACTTC. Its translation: CSVEEPSKETQYF.

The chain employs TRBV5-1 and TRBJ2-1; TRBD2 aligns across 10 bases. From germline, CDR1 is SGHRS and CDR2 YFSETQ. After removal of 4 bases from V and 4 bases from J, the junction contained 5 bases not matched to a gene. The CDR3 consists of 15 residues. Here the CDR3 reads CASSPTSGLYNEQFF. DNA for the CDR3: TGCGCCAGCAGCCCGACTAGCGGGCTTTACAATGAGCAGTTCTTC.

CDR3 residues: CASSSGQGAYEQYF. CDR3 DNA sequence: TGTGCCAGCAGTTCGGGACAGGGGGCGTACGAGCAGTACTTC. This chain uses TRBV28 with TRBJ2-7; 12 bases agree with TRBD1. The CDR3 length is 14 residues. J lost 4 bases, V lost 4 bases, and 2 bases had no gene match. Germline V gives CDR1 MDHEN, CDR2 SYDVKM. The whole variable domain, filled in from reference TRBV28 and TRBJ2-7, reads DVKVTQSSRYLVKRTGEKVFLECVQDMDHENMFWYRQDPGLGLRLIYFSYDVKMKEKGDIPEGYSVSREKKERFSLILESASTNQTSMYLCASSSGQGAYEQYFGPGTRLTVT.

The CDR3: CASRPRDTHTGELFF. In DNA, the CDR3 is TGTGCCAGCAGGCCCCGGGACACACACACCGGGGAGCTGTTTTTT. The chain links TRBV4-2 to TRBJ2-2, with D possibly matching TRBD1 (6 bases). The CDR3 has 15 amino acids. Trimming shortened V by 6 bases and J by 3 bases, and 14 bases separated the two germline ends. Germline V lookup: CDR1 LGHNA, CDR2 YNFKEQ.